This TCR beta chain was obtained from a study of T-cell memory formation after mild COVID-19. Study-level findings and limits: Some SARS-CoV-2-responding clones were already detected in memory before infection.

UMIs and sample barcodes were carried by the TCR alpha and TCR beta cDNA libraries that 5'RACE produced using constant-segment primers. One entry per CDR3 protein, called by TCRdb with MiXCR from the 5' RACE reads. The table has about 290,000 distinct CDR3 sequences, over 15% seen once. The V gene's germline CDR1 is LNHNV and CDR2 YYDKDF (reference sequence). V gave up 5 bases and J gave up 3 bases, with 19 bases separating them. CDR3 size: 17 residues. Details on this clonotype: The antigen is undetermined.

The sequenced sample was PBMCs or a T cell subset sorted from them (not recorded which). The V gene is TRBV15, the J gene TRBJ2-2, with D possibly being TRBD1 (7 bases). The clonotype was recovered from a man between 18 and 35 years old who had mild COVID-19 (a few samples of this study predate the infection). Cell type and time point are not known. In DNA form, the CDR3 reads TGTGCCACCAGCGCTGGTTTGGAGGGGGCCTACACCGGGGAGCTGTTTTTT. It yields the protein CATSAGLEGAYTGELFF.